This paragraph covers one T cell receptor beta chain sequence. This clonotype was recorded at least ten times. It has no known antigen specificity. No qualities accompany the bases; no much larger clone lies one base away. The data derive from a study of T-cell memory formation after mild COVID-19 (dated by TCRdb to the early 2020s). Describing the broader study: TCR sequence clusters from the two donors were largely donor specific. In a couple of donors, T-cell clones that expanded and contracted after mild COVID-19 were tracked by sequencing TCRalpha and TCRbeta repertoires over time. Two young, previously healthy adult volunteers made up the cohort, one male and one female.

Reading from cysteine to phenylalanine, the CDR3 counts 13 amino acids. Only the CDR3 region is kept as DNA, spanning 39 bases read in frame from base 1. V loses 2 bases, J loses 5 bases, and the germline ends lie 7 bases apart. The germline V gene (reference sequence) provides CDR1 MNHEY and CDR2 SMNVEV. Sequencing took place on an Illumina NovaSeq 6000. TCRalpha and TCRbeta cDNA libraries were constructed by 5'RACE with constant-segment primers, with sample barcodes and unique molecular identifiers being introduced. Trizol reagent was used to extract RNA from every sample. Libraries were amplified in two PCR steps, with a second sample barcode and Illumina TruSeq adapters added in the second step. Sequencing of libraries was performed on an Illumina NovaSeq with 2 x 150 bp paired-end reads. The published analysis was carried out like this. The reads were demultiplexed and collapsed into UMI-guided consensus sequences using migec v1.2.7. Using mixcr v2.1.11, UMI consensuses were aligned to TRA and TRB V and J templates and then assembled into clonotypes. Clonotypes were classified as expanded or contracted when called significant by both edgeR and NoisET, with noise models trained on biological replicates. edgeR calls used a false discovery rate-adjusted p below 0.01 and a log2 fold-change threshold of 1. As an exploratory analysis of dynamics, max-normalized trajectories of the 1000 most abundant clonotypes were examined with PCA combined with hierarchical clustering. Separately sequenced CD4+ and CD8+ repertoires were used to assign the CD4 or CD8 phenotype of responding clones. TCRdb took the public reads, trimmed them with fastp at Q25, ran MiXCR for clone calling and kept in-frame beta chains. Entries are consolidated by CDR3 protein sequence, retaining the most common genes and DNA. In this record, the V and J calls reflect TCRdb's handling and not the investigators' own analysis. The sample table contains 450,000 to 650,000 distinct CDR3 sequences; only one count was recorded for about a fifth of them. The top ten clones comprise approximately 12% of the sample.

PBMCs were isolated by Ficoll-Paque density gradient centrifugation. Paper-wide results and their limitations: Some responding clones were detected in pre-infection memory, suggesting pre-existing cross-reactive memory T cells joined the SARS-CoV-2 response. SARS-CoV-2 specificity of the second-wave clones peaking on day 37 was not confirmed. Contracting CD4+ clones turned up mainly in the CM and EM memory subsets, whereas EMRA was where CD8+ clones were enriched. The study covered only a couple of mild cases, and larger cohorts including severe cases with pre-infection samples were considered necessary. Balanced CD4/CD8 phenotypes were observed for clones contracting from day 15 to 85, whereas a bias towards CD4+ was observed for a second wave of clones expanding from day 15 to 37.

Sequencing input: PBMCs or a T cell subset sorted from them (not recorded which). This chain joins TRBV27 to TRBJ2-1; 6 matching bases give a weak D call of TRBD1. This receptor was identified in an adult woman who had mild COVID-19 (a few samples of this study predate the infection). The sample titles of this study are shuffled in the database, so cell type and time point are left out; the donor was told from shared clones. The sequenced DNA is TGTGCCAGCAGTTTAACAGGGAACAATGAGCAGTTCTTC. Translated, it reads CASSLTGNNEQFF.